This is a list of T cell receptor beta chains from one sample in a study of T cells in localized non-small cell lung cancer. Assay used: immunoSEQ multiplex PCR; TCRdb lists only in-frame clones, some missing. The data show several hundred clones, under 30% seen once. Sequencing was performed on lung tumor tissue, taken before any cancer treatment. The source is a woman aged 40-69 years with stage III lung adenocarcinoma. The CDR3 runs from the conserved cysteine through the conserved F or W. Fields, in order: D gene, V gene, clone size, J gene, CDR3 protein, CDR3 DNA. A D gene is named only where the DNA matches it firmly. Clone sizes are given selectively: once, few, many, or a class where the clone is expanded.

TRBD2	TRBV6-8	.	TRBJ2-1	CASSLYPSGGSYNEQFF	TGTGCCAGCAGCCTATACCCTAGCGGGGGGTCCTACAATGAGCAGTTCTTC
TRBD1	TRBV6-8	.	TRBJ1-5	CAISADRVGNQPQHF	TGTGCCATCAGTGCAGACAGGGTCGGGAATCAGCCCCAGCATTTT
TRBD2	TRBV6-8	large	TRBJ2-7	CASSYSNLAGAEQYF	TGTGCCAGCAGTTACTCTAACCTAGCGGGGGCCGAGCAGTACTTC
.	TRBV11-3	.	TRBJ1-1	CASSPGPWGMNTEAFF	TGTGCCAGCAGCCCCGGGCCCTGGGGCATGAACACTGAAGCTTTCTTT
TRBD1	TRBV11-3	medium-sized	TRBJ1-2	CASSGPGQELYGYTF	TGTGCCAGCAGCGGCCCGGGACAGGAGCTCTATGGCTACACCTTC
.	TRBV11-3	few	TRBJ1-4	CASSRPGPQHEKLFF	TGTGCCAGCAGCCGCCCGGGACCCCAGCACGAAAAACTGTTTTTT
TRBD1	TRBV9	.	TRBJ2-7	CASSGGQVAYEQYF	TGTGCCAGCAGCGGCGGACAGGTCGCCTACGAGCAGTACTTC
.	TRBV9	few	TRBJ1-3	CASSYTSPANTIYF	TGTGCCAGCAGTTACACAAGCCCAGCCAACACCATATATTTT
TRBD2	TRBV6-8	large	TRBJ2-3	CASSYDRGGLDTQYF	TGTGCCAGCAGTTATGATCGGGGGGGCCTTGATACGCAGTATTTT
TRBD2	TRBV6-8	large	TRBJ2-2	CASSDAGGSGELFF	TGTGCCAGCAGTGATGCGGGAGGATCCGGGGAGCTGTTTTTT
.	TRBV11-3	few	TRBJ2-7	CASSPSRDKYEQYF	TGTGCCAGCAGCCCCAGCCGGGACAAGTACGAGCAGTACTTC
.	TRBV10-1	.	TRBJ1-1	CASRSGRGRLSTEAFF	TGCGCCAGCAGGAGTGGGCGGGGAAGGTTATCCACTGAAGCTTTCTTT
.	TRBV6-8	.	TRBJ1-1	CASTRGGGTEAFF	TGTGCCAGCACCCGAGGAGGGGGCACTGAAGCTTTCTTT
.	TRBV11-3	few	TRBJ2-2	CASSLVFQGTSALAGELFF	TGTGCCAGCAGCTTGGTTTTTCAGGGAACCTCCGCTTTAGCCGGGGAGCTGTTTTTT
.	TRBV10-2	.	TRBJ1-2	CASSDTRADGYTF	TGCGCCAGCAGTGATACCAGGGCTGATGGCTACACCTTC
.	TRBV11-3	medium-sized	TRBJ1-1	CASSDPQGLNTEAFF	TGTGCCAGCAGCGACCCACAGGGACTGAACACTGAAGCTTTCTTT
.	TRBV11-3	few	TRBJ2-7	CASSFTDTSGEQYF	TGTGCCAGCAGCTTCACCGACACCTCGGGGGAGCAGTACTTC
.	TRBV18	.	TRBJ2-3	CASSPQGELTDTQYF	TGTGCCAGCTCACCACAGGGGGAGTTGACAGATACGCAGTATTTT
TRBD2	TRBV28	.	TRBJ2-1	CASSPPSGNSQRVQFF	TGTGCCAGCAGTCCCCCTAGCGGGAACTCACAAAGGGTGCAGTTCTTC
TRBD1	TRBV6-8	few	TRBJ2-7	CASSGQGVSYEQYF	TGTGCCAGCAGCGGACAGGGGGTCTCCTACGAGCAGTACTTC
TRBD1	TRBV19	.	TRBJ2-1	CASSMHRGRVPEQFF	TGTGCCAGTAGTATGCACAGGGGGCGCGTTCCTGAGCAGTTCTTC
TRBD1	TRBV30	.	TRBJ1-6	CAWTRGPNSPLHF	TGTGCCTGGACCAGGGGGCCTAATTCACCCCTCCACTTT
.	TRBV23-1	medium-sized	TRBJ2-5	CASSQDRLRVPQETQYF	TGCGCCAGCAGCCAAGATCGGTTAAGGGTGCCCCAAGAGACCCAGTACTTC
.	TRBV4-1	few	TRBJ2-7	CASSQDLSYEQYF	TGCGCCAGCAGCCAAGATCTAAGCTACGAGCAGTACTTC
.	TRBV29-1	.	TRBJ2-7	CSVSRGLGSGEQYF	TGCAGCGTTTCTAGGGGCCTCGGATCGGGCGAGCAGTACTTC
.	TRBV11-3	.	TRBJ1-2	CASSVAQGLYGYTF	TGTGCCAGCAGCGTCGCCCAGGGGCTCTATGGCTACACCTTC
.	TRBV28	.	TRBJ1-4	CASSWVEVQEKLFF	TGTGCCAGCAGTTGGGTGGAGGTGCAGGAAAAACTGTTTTTT
.	TRBV11-3	few	TRBJ1-2	CASSSDGANYGYTF	TGTGCCAGCAGCTCGGACGGCGCTAACTATGGCTACACCTTC
.	TRBV11-3	few	TRBJ1-3	CASSPSRGRGGNTIYF	TGTGCCAGCAGCCCCTCCCGGGGTAGGGGTGGAAACACCATATATTTT